The sequence of this T cell receptor beta chain was determined in a study of blood T cell repertoires in COVID-19 (dated by TCRdb to about 2020). About the study as a whole: Collaborator samples came from the United States, Italy and Spain and covered acute and convalescent phases of COVID-19. The sample metadata nearly always contained a de-identified subject ID, COVID-19 status, age in years and sex. Deeply sampled blood TCRbeta repertoires from subjects exposed to, actively infected with, or recovered from COVID-19 were included in the dataset. Where HLA class I and class II types were available, the types were taken from metadata supplied by the sample provider, not from assay-based typing. The repertoires were released in a freely available public database meant as a resource for research on the immune response to SARS-CoV-2. Samples were obtained from the ongoing ImmuneRACE study (first 160 participants) and from 1,254 subjects provided by 6 global collaborators. The prospective study material was composed of cDNA or gDNA derived from T cells, B-cell-depleted T cells, or PBMCs. Paper-wide results and their limitations: Clinical and demographic metadata were provided uncurated, with the amount varying by source and participant.

TCRbeta CDR3 regions were amplified from genomic DNA by means of the immunoSEQ Assay, a bias-controlled multiplex PCR. The original pipeline was this. Within the assay, amplification of reference gene primers was used to estimate how many nucleated cells each sample contained. To quantify the absolute abundance of each unique TCRbeta CDR3 rearrangement, sequence reads were collapsed and filtered. For each sample, productive Simpson clonality was calculated by taking the square root of Simpson's diversity index across productive rearrangements. TCRdb obtained this table from immuneACCESS and retained in-frame rearrangements with V and J assigned. These tables miss some clones; where compared with another copy, unresolved V genes account for less than half of the shortfall, and the remainder is unexplained. That table furnishes V, J and clone size, whereas the DNA furnished D and trimming. The sample table records 380,000 or so clones; more than 70% of these occur just once. The ten largest clones capture roughly 1.2% of the sample.

A remark on this clone: No antigen is known for it. It has no much larger one-base neighbor in the sample; base qualities were not kept.

The germline V gene gives CDR1 as SQVTM and CDR2 as ANQGSEA. Counted from cysteine to phenylalanine, this CDR3 has 9 amino acids. CDR3 DNA is the only sequence kept; it has 27 bases, read in frame from the first base. V is shortened by 7 bases, J by 6 bases, and the region joining them spans 6 bases. Whole blood was collected in K2EDTA tubes by collaborating institutions according to the institutions' own protocols. For TCRbeta analysis, collaborators shipped samples in one of three forms: frozen whole blood, isolated PBMCs, or DNA extracted from either of those sample types. The sample consisted of peripheral blood. The sequence derives from a man between 35 and 55 years old with acute or convalescent COVID-19. This chain is built from TRBV29-1 and TRBJ1-2; no D gene call is confident. In nucleotides, the sequence is TGCAGCGCGATAGATGGCTACACCTTC. This yields the protein CSAIDGYTF.